This T cell receptor beta chain is drawn from a study of Ad26.COV2.S vaccination and SARS-CoV-2 variants. Study-level findings and limits: Compared with placebo recipients, vaccine recipients had higher spike-specific TCR breadth. Vaccinees and placebo recipients showed similar non-spike TCR breadth.

Sequenced by immunoSEQ multiplex PCR; TCRdb stores in-frame clones only, minus some. This table has some 500,000 clones, roughly 89% appearing once. This clone was detected once. Its antigen is not identified. CDR3 length equals 16 residues. CDR1 and CDR2 (germline): MNHEY, SMNVEV (reference sequence). The germline V and J ends were trimmed by 9 bases and 6 bases, with 24 bases remaining between them. Treatment indicated: around 19 received Ad26.COV2.S at low or high dose, single or two shots; about 5 received placebo; per-sample allocation not given. Material that was analyzed had been drawn on day 63 after the first vaccine or placebo injection. SARS-CoV-2 spike from the Wuhan strain was encoded by the vaccine, an Ad26 vector.

The sample was peripheral blood, taken in a trial of Ad26.COV2.S vaccine versus placebo. The J gene is TRBJ1-5, the V gene TRBV27; a weak D match, TRBD1 (6 bases). The receptor was derived from a person between 18 and 65 years old who received the Ad26.COV2.S COVID-19 vaccine or a placebo. The CDR3 bases are TGTGCCAGACCGCTCCCGGGACACCCACGGGTTCAGCCCCAGCATTTT. Its translation is CARPLPGHPRVQPQHF.